The 4 T cell receptor beta chains below come from one sample, sequenced in a study of Tregs in tolerant kidney transplant recipients. Using immunoSEQ multiplex PCR, the repertoire was profiled, and TCRdb retains in-frame clones only, with some absent. The sample includes 50,000 or so clones, 90% to 95% seen only once; the top ten take 13% to 15%. Related graft donors supplied nonmyeloablative bone marrow transplants, and mixed chimerism was transient. Source: CD8+ T cells from blood (PBMCs), taken 24 months after the transplant. The receptors shown here come from a human patient who received a combined kidney and bone marrow transplant. Some T cells may originate from the graft donor.

The rearrangement uses TRBV4-1 and TRBJ2-7, with D possibly matching TRBD2 (5 bases). Deletions cut 0 bases from V and 0 bases from J, with 9 bases between. CDR1 and CDR2 (germline): MGHRA, YSYEKL. The length of the CDR3 is 15 residues. The CDR3 is CASSQDRRSSYEQYF. DNA of the CDR3: TGCGCCAGCAGCCAAGATCGGAGGAGCTCCTACGAGCAGTACTTC.

V is TRBV28 and J is TRBJ2-5, with a possible D match to TRBD2 (6 bases). This CDR3 region has 17 residues. V lost 2 bases and J lost 1, with 17 bases in between. Germline V gene data show CDR1 as MDHEN and CDR2 as SYDVKM. CDR3 amino acids: CASSLMGRGFGQETQYF. The DNA of the CDR3 is TGTGCCAGCAGTTTAATGGGGCGGGGTTTCGGCCAAGAGACCCAGTACTTC.

The chain combines TRBV4-1 with TRBJ2-2; 10 positions match TRBD1. The CDR3 covers 18 residues. The germline V gene encodes CDR1 MGHRA and CDR2 YSYEKL. V trimming: 4 bases; J trimming: 4 bases; junction bases outside the gene matches: 12. CDR3 nucleotide sequence: TGCGCCAGCAGCCCCCAACCGGGACAGGGGAAGGGCACCGGGGAGCTGTTTTTT. This codes for CASSPQPGQGKGTGELFF.

This chain joins TRBV30 and TRBJ2-3; D remains ambiguous. This CDR3 contains 12 residues. Trimming removed 1 base at V and 5 bases at J, with 7 bases between. Germline V lookup: CDR1 GTSNPN, CDR2 SVGIG (reference sequence). CDR3 sequence (DNA): TGTGCCTGGAGTGGTTTACAAGATACGCAGTATTTT. It is translated as CAWSGLQDTQYF.